Included here is one TCR beta chain sequence, with context. Its specificity is unknown. Tumor tissue was taken before any definitive surgery or chemotherapy was given. These data are taken from a study of high-grade serous ovarian cancer treatment subgroups. Study-wide findings and caveats: CDR1 and CDR2 were left unanalyzed; analyses focused on CDR3.

Clones were sequenced by immunoSEQ multiplex PCR, and TCRdb holds only the in-frame ones, with some missing. The sample lists 5,000 or so clones, around three quarters occurring once. The TCR sequence derives from a human donor with high-grade serous ovarian cancer. The sequencing sample was made of tumor tissue.

The CDR3 loop is CASSSGRTVRDEKLFF. Here the CDR3 DNA reads TGTGCCAGCAGCTCGGGGCGGACAGTGAGAGATGAAAAACTGTTTTTT. V usage is TRBV11-2 and J usage is TRBJ1-4; weak D call: TRBD1 (6 bases). The CDR3 has 16 residues. V was shortened by 4 bases and J by 6 bases, with 18 bases between the two germline ends. Germline V gene data show CDR1 as SGHAT and CDR2 as FQNNGV.